Below are 20 T cell receptor beta chains sequenced from a single sample in a study of tumor-infiltrating lymphocytes in primary liver carcinoma (dated by TCRdb to the late 2010s). TRIzol reagent was used to extract blood RNA from unsorted whole blood, while the DNeasy Blood & Tissue kit provided the germline DNA. Sequenced on an Illumina HiSeq 2500. Starting from around 500 ng total RNA, TCRbeta-specific cDNA was produced by reverse transcription with a constant-region primer and ProtoScript II reverse transcriptase. The TCRbeta libraries were prepared through three rounds of nested multiplex PCR following a slightly modified ARM-PCR procedure. Each of the first two PCR rounds ran for approximately 9 cycles using multiplex TRBV1-TRBV30 forward primers together with a Cbeta reverse primer. TCRdb took the public reads, trimmed them with fastp at Q25, ran MiXCR for clone calling and kept in-frame beta chains. Rows matching on CDR3 protein sequence are summarized as one entry with the most common DNA and genes. The sample table contains some 190,000 distinct CDR3 sequences; only one count was recorded for 50% to 75% of them. The ten biggest clones cover about 70% of the sample.

Sequenced material: peripheral blood. The receptors were sampled from a man aged 40-49 years with primary liver carcinoma and hepatitis B virus infection.

This clonotype was recorded a few times. For the CDR3, the DNA is TGTGCCAGCAGTTACTCGAGCGGGAGGTCCACTGAAGCTTTCTTT. Its translation: CASSYSSGRSTEAFF. The chain uses TRBV6-5 and TRBJ1-1, with D unclear. The CDR3 extends over 15 amino acids. Germline V CDR1 and CDR2: MNHEY, SVGAGI. Trimming left V 0 bases short and J 4 bases short, with 12 bases between.

The chain uses TRBV11-1 and TRBJ2-3; tentative D call: TRBD2 (6 bases). Per germline, CDR1 SGHAT and CDR2 FQDESV (reference sequence). The ends were cut back, 5 bases at V and 0 bases at J, with 21 bases in the middle. The CDR3 is 18 amino acids. CDR3 amino acids: CASSIGLAGSASTDTQYF. CDR3 nucleotide sequence: TGTGCCAGCAGCATTGGACTTGCGGGATCTGCTAGCACAGATACGCAGTATTTT.

Turning to this clonotype: This may come from a read error, since a much larger clone is one base off. Without the conserved terminal phenylalanine or tryptophan, this CDR3 likely stems from a read error. The chain joins TRBV6-5 to TRBJ2-5, with D hard to call. Germline CDR1 MNHEY, CDR2 SVGAGI. This CDR3 has 13 amino acids. The ends were cut back, 10 bases at V and 3 bases at J, with 15 bases in the middle. CDR3 bases: TGTGCCATTTCCTCGTCCCGGGAAGAGACCCAGTACTTA. It yields the protein CAISSSREETQYL.

Points on this clonotype: One end of the junction fails to match germline, which may point to a read error. This rearrangement joins TRBV7-9 to TRBJ2-2; the D call may be TRBD1 or TRBD2 (5 bases each). The CDR3 is 14 residues long. In germline, CDR1 is SEHNR, CDR2 FQNEAQ (reference sequence). CDR3 residues: CTSSLKVNTGDLFF. As DNA, the CDR3 is TGTACCAGCAGCTTAAAAGTGAACACCGGGGACCTGTTTTTT.

The gene calls are TRBV29-1 and TRBJ2-1; TRBD1 matches at 9 bases. The CDR3 totals 13 residues. The germline V gene encodes CDR1 SQVTM and CDR2 ANQGSEA. The V and J ends lost 7 bases and 6 bases, in that order; junction bases with no gene match: 7. CDR3 coding DNA: TGCAGCGCAGCGGGACAGGGTATCAATGAGCAGTTCTTC. This sequence encodes CSAAGQGINEQFF.

In regard to this clonotype: Likely a read error: the CDR3 ends without its conserved phenylalanine or tryptophan. The chain has TRBV12-3 or TRBV12-4 and TRBJ2-1; D not resolved. The V and J ends lost 2 bases and 7 bases respectively, with 12 bases between them. The CDR3 loop spans 14 amino acids. In nucleotides, the CDR3 is TGTGCCAGCAGTTTAATTTCGGGCCAGAATGAGCAGTTCTCC. Translated: CASSLISGQNEQFS.

This clonotype turned up a few times. The rearrangement joins TRBV6-6 to TRBJ2-3; the match to TRBD1 covers 10 bases. Germline V gives CDR1 MNHNY, CDR2 SVGAGI (reference sequence). V was pared by 10 bases and J by 4 bases, with 29 bases of the junction left unmatched. The CDR3 extends over 21 amino acids. CDR3 in DNA: TGTGCCACTAACCTACGGGAGGGACAGGGGAGGCTAGCGGCCCATGCAGATACGCAGTATTTT. Protein product: CATNLREGQGRLAAHADTQYF.

On this clonotype: At one end, the junction sequence differs from germline, possibly due to a read error. The chain employs TRBV11-2 and TRBJ2-7; D uncertain. CDR1 and CDR2 from the germline V gene are SGHAT and FQNNGV. The CDR3 covers 14 residues. The CDR3: CASNLTDVAYEQNF. The CDR3 bases are TGTGCCAGCAACTTAACCGACGTAGCCTACGAACAGAACTTC.

The rearrangement joins TRBV10-2 to TRBJ1-5, with 8 nucleotides matching TRBD1. The J segment lost 7 bases and the V segment lost 5 bases, leaving 7 bases of the junction unmatched. Germline V gene lookup returns CDR1 WSHSY and CDR2 SAAADI. This CDR3 comprises 14 residues. CDR3 residues: CASSHGTGAQPQHF. CDR3 coding DNA: TGCGCCAGCAGTCACGGGACAGGAGCACAGCCCCAGCATTTT.

This clonotype is a singleton in its sample. Germline and junction disagree at one end, which may indicate a read error. The chain joins TRBV5-4 to TRBJ2-1, with TRBD1 as a possible D gene (5 bases). The CDR3 runs 15 residues. CDR1 and CDR2 (germline): SGHNT, YYREEE (reference sequence). CDR3 nucleotides: TGTGTCAGCAGTTTGGGCGGCGGACAAAGCAATGAGCAGTTCTTC. This gives the protein CVSSLGGGQSNEQFF.

Remarks on this clonotype: A single base separates this from a much larger clone, so it may be a read error. The chain is built from TRBV11-2 and TRBJ2-5; the D is unclear. This CDR3 comprises 17 residues. The germline V gene encodes CDR1 SGHAT and CDR2 FQNNGV. This CDR3 reads CASSLDHQALNQDTQYF. The DNA for the CDR3 is TGTGCCAGCAGCTTAGATCACCAGGCTTTAAACCAAGATACCCAGTACTTC.

The genes are TRBV29-1 and TRBJ2-7; 8 bases match TRBD2. The CDR3 extends over 12 amino acids. The germline gives CDR1 SQVTM, CDR2 ANQGSEA. With V trimmed by 6 bases and J by 3 bases, 4 bases remained unmatched. CDR3 DNA sequence: TGCAGCGTGTCGACTAGCGTCTACGAGCAGTACTTC. Translation: CSVSTSVYEQYF.

This clonotype was found many times. The genes are TRBV10-3 and TRBJ1-5, with 7 nucleotides matching TRBD1. This CDR3 is built from 15 residues. Unmatched junction bases numbered 4, after V lost 0 bases and J lost 5 bases. In germline, CDR1 is ENHRY, CDR2 SYGVKD. CDR3 protein: CAISESEGADQPQHF. The DNA for the CDR3 is TGTGCCATCAGTGAGTCGGAGGGGGCAGATCAGCCCCAGCATTTT.

The gene calls are TRBV29-1 and TRBJ2-5, with TRBD2 identical over 8 bases. J was trimmed by 7 bases and V by 8 bases; bases with no gene match: 15. The CDR3 loop spans 14 amino acids. Germline V gene data show CDR1 as SQVTM and CDR2 as ANQGSEA. The CDR3 DNA is TGCAGCCCGGGGGGGGAGAGCCTAAATGGGACCCAGTACTTC. Amino acids: CSPGGESLNGTQYF.

The rearrangement joins TRBV4-2 to TRBJ2-5, with a possible D match to TRBD2 (5 bases). CDR3 length: 14 amino acids. CDR1 and CDR2 from the germline V gene are LGHNA and YNFKEQ. Trimming cost V 4 bases and J 2 bases, with 11 bases left between them. CDR3 sequence (DNA): TGTGCCAGCAGCCCCCCTGAGGGTCAAGAGACCCAGTACTTC. This encodes CASSPPEGQETQYF.

Regarding this clonotype: A much larger clonotype is one base distant, so this may be a read error. The J gene is TRBJ2-7, the V gene TRBV29-1; 7 bases match TRBD1. The CDR3 is made up of 11 amino acids. Germline CDR1 is SQVTM and CDR2 is ANQGSEA. The CDR3 here is CIVGDSYEQYF. The DNA of the CDR3 is TGCATCGTGGGGGACAGCTACGAGCAGTACTTC.

The chain joins TRBV6-1 to TRBJ1-2; 7 nucleotides agree with TRBD1. The trim removed 10 bases at V and 7 bases at J, leaving 9 bases unmatched. The CDR3 is made up of 12 amino acids. Germline V gene data show CDR1 as MNHNS and CDR2 as SASEGT. CDR3 DNA: TGTGCCACCACAAAGGGGGCGATTGGCTACACCTTC. Amino acid sequence: CATTKGAIGYTF.

The rearrangement joins TRBV7-8 to TRBJ2-1, with D possibly TRBD2 on 5 matching bases. V was cut by 5 bases and J by 3 bases, with 11 bases left in between. The CDR3 has 14 residues. CDR1 and CDR2 (germline): SGHVS, FQNEAQ. In nucleotides, the CDR3 is TGTGCCAGCAGCCACACCCGGGGCTACAATGAGCAGTTCTTC. Residues: CASSHTRGYNEQFF.

Concerning this clonotype itself: An end of the junction differs from the germline gene, which may be a read error. The rearrangement links TRBV29-1 to TRBJ1-2; TRBD1 aligns across 7 bases. The CDR3 totals 14 residues. Germline V CDR1 and CDR2: SQVTM, ANQGSEA. CDR3 coding DNA: TGCAGCGTTGAAGGAGGGACAGCTAACTATGACTACACCTTC. Translation gives CSVEGGTANYDYTF.

V is TRBV6-2 or TRBV6-3 and J is TRBJ1-5; D is perhaps TRBD1 (5 bases). Germline CDR1 reads MNHEY; CDR2 reads SVGEGT. The CDR3 sequence is 15 residues long. V was clipped by 7 bases and J by 4 bases, with 17 bases between them. The CDR3 DNA reads as TGTGCCAGCAATTGGGACTCCATGGGTAATCAGCCCCAGCATTTT. This sequence encodes CASNWDSMGNQPQHF.